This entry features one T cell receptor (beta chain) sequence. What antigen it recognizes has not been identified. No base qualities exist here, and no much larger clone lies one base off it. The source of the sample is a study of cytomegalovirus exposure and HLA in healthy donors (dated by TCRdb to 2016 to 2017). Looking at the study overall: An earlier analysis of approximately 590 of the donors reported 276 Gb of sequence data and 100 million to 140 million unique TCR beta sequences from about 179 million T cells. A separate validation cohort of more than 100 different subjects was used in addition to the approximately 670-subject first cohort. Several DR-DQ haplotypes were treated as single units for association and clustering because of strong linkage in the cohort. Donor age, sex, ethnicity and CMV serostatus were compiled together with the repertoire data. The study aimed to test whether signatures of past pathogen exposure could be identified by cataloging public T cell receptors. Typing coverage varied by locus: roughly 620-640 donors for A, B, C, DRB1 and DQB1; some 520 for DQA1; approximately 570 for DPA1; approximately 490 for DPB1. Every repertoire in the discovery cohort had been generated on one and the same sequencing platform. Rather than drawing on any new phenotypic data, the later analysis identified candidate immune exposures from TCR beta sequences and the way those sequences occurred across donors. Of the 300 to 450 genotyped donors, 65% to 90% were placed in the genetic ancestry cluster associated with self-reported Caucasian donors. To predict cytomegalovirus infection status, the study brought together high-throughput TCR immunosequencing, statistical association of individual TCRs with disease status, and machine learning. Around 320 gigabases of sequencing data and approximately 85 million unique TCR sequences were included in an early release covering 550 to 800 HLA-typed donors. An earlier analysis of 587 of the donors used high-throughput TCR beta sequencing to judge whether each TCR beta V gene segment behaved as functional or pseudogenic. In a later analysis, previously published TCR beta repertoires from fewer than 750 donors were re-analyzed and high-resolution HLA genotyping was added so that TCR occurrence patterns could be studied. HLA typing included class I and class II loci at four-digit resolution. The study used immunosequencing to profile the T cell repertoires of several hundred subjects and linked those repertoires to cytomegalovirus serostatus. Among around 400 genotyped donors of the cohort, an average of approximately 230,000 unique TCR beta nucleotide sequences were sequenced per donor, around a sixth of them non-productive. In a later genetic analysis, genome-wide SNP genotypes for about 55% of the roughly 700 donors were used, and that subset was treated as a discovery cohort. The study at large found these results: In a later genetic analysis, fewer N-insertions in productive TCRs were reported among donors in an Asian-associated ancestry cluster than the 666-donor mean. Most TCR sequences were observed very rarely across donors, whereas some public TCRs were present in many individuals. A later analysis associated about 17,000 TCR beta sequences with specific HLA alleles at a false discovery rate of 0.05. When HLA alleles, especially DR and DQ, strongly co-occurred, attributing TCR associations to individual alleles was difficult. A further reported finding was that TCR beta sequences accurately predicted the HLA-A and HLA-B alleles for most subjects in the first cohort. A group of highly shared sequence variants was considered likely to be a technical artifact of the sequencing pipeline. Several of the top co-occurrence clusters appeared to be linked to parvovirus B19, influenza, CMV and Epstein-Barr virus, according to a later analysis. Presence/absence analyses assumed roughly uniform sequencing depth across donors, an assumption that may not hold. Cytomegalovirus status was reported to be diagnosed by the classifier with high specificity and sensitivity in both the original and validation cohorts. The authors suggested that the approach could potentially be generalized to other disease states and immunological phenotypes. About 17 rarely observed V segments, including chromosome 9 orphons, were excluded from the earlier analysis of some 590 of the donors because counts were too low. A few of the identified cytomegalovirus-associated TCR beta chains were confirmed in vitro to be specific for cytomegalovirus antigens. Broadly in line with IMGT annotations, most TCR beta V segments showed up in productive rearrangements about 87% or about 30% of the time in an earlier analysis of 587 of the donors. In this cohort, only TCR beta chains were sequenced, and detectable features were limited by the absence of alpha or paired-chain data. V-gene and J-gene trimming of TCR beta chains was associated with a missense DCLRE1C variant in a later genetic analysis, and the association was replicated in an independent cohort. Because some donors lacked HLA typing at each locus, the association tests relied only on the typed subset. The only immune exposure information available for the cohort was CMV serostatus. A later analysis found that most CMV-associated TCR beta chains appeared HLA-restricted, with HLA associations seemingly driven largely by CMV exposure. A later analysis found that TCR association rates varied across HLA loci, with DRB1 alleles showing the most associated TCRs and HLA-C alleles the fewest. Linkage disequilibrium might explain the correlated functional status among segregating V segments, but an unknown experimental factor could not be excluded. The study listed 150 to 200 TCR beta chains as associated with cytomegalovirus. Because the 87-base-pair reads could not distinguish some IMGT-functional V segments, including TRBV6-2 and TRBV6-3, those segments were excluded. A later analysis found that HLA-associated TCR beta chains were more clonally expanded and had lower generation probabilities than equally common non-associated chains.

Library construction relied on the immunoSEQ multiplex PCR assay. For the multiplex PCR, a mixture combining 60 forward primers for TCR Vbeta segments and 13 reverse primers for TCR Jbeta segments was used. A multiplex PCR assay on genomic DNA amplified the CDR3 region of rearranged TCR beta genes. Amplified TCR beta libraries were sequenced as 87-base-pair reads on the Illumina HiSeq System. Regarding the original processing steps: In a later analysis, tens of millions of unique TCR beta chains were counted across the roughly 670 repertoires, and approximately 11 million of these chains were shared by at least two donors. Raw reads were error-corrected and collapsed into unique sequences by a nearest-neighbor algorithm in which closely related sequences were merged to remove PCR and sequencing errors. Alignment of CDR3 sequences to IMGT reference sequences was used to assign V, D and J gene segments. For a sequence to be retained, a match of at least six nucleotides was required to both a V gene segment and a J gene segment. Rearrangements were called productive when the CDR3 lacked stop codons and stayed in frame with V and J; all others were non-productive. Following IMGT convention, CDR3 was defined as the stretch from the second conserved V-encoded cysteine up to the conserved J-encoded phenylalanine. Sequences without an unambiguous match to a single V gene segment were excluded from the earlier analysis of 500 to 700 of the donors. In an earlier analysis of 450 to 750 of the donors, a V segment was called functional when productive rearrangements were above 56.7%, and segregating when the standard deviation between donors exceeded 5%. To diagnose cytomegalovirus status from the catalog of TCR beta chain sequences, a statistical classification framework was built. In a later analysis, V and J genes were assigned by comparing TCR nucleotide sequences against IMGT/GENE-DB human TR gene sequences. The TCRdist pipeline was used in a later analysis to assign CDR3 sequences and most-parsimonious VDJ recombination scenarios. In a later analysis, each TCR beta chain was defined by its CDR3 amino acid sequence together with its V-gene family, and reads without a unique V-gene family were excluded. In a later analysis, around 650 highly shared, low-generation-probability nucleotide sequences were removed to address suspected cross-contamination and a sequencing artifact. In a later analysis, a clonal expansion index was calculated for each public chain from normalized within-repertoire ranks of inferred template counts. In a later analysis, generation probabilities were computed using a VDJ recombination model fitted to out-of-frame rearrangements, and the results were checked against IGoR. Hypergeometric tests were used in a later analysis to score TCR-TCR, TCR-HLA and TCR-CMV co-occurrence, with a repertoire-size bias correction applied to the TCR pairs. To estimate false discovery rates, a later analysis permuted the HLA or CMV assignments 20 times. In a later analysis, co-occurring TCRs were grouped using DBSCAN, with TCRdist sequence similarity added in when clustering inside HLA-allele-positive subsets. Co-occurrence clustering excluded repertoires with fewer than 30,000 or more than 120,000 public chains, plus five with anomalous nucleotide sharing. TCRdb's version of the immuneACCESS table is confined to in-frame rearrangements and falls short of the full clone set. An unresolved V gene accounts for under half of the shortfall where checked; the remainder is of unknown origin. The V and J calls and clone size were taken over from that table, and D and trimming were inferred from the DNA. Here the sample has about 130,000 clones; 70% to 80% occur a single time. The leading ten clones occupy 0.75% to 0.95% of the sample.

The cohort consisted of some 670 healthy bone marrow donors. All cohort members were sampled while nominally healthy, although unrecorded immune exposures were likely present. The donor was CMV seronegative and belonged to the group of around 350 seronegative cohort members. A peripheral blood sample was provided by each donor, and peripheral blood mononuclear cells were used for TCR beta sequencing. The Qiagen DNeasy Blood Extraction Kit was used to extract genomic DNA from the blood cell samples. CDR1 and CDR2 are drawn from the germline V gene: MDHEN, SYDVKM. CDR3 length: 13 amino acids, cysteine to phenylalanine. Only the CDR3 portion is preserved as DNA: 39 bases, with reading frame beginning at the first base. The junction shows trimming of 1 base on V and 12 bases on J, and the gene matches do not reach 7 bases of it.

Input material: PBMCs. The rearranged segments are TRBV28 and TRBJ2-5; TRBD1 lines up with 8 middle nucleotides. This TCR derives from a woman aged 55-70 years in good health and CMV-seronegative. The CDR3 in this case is CASSLSGWGQEYF. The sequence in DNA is TGTGCCAGCAGTTTATCGGGGTGGGGACAGGAGTACTTC. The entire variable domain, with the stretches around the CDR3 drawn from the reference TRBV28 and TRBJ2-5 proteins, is DVKVTQSSRYLVKRTGEKVFLECVQDMDHENMFWYRQDPGLGLRLIYFSYDVKMKEKGDIPEGYSVSREKKERFSLILESASTNQTSMYLCASSLSGWGQEYFGPGTRLLVL.